The rows below give T cell receptor beta chains drawn from one sample of a study of blood T cells in healthy people across ages. TCRdb processed the 5' RACE reads anew with MiXCR; each CDR3 protein has one entry. The table has 1,500,000 or so distinct CDR3 sequences, under 55% seen once. Sequencing was carried out using blood. The receptors were gathered from a young woman in good health. The CDR3 runs from the conserved cysteine through the conserved F or W. The D gene is left open where the match is weak. Clone size is given for some rows only: seen once, a few or many times, or a class if the clone is expanded.

size | D | J | V | length | DNA | CDR3
many | - | TRBJ2-1 | TRBV6-6 | 11 | TGTGCCAGCAGTGTTAACAATGAGCAGTTCTTC | CASSVNNEQFF
- | - | TRBJ1-2 | TRBV20-1 | 12 | TGCAGTGCTAGCTTCCCCCCCGAGGACTACACCTTC | CSASFPPEDYTF
- | - | TRBJ2-7 | TRBV12-3/TRBV12-4 | 15 | TGTGCCAGCAGTTTCCGGGACGGGAGCTCCTACGAGCAGTACTTC | CASSFRDGSSYEQYF
- | - | TRBJ1-2 | TRBV5-1 | 12 | TGCGCCAGCAGGACCGGGGCCGATGGCTACACCTTC | CASRTGADGYTF
- | TRBD2 | TRBJ2-1 | TRBV6-5 | 15 | TGTGCCAGCAATCCCAGCGGGAGGGCCTTGGATGAGCAGTTCTTC | CASNPSGRALDEQFF
- | TRBD1 | TRBJ1-2 | TRBV15 | 15 | TGTGCCACCAGCAGAGAGACAGGGGGTAACTATGGCTACACCTTC | CATSRETGGNYGYTF
- | - | TRBJ2-5 | TRBV7-2 | 13 | TGTGCCAGCAACTTAGAGCCCCTGGAGACCCAGTACTTC | CASNLEPLETQYF
- | - | TRBJ1-2 | TRBV4-3 | 15 | TGCGCCAGCAGCCCGTGGGGCAGTACGAACTATGGCTACACCTTC | CASSPWGSTNYGYTF
- | - | TRBJ1-1 | TRBV29-1 | 14 | TGCAGCGTTGCCCTACAGGACTTGAACACTGAAGCTTTCTTT | CSVALQDLNTEAFF
- | - | TRBJ2-4 | TRBV20-1 | 13 | TGCAGTGCTAGAAAAGGAGTGGTCTACAAGCAGTACTTC | CSARKGVVYKQYF
few | - | TRBJ2-3 | TRBV14 | 13 | TGTGCCAGCAGCCAGCAGTCTTACGATACGCAGTATTTT | CASSQQSYDTQYF
- | TRBD2 | TRBJ2-5 | TRBV3-1 | 16 | TGTGCCAGCAGCCAAGGACTAGCGGGGTTCCAAGAGACCCAGTACTTC | CASSQGLAGFQETQYF
- | TRBD2 | TRBJ2-3 | TRBV4-3 | 16 | TGCGCCAGCAGCCAAGATAACCTAGCGGGGGGCTGGACGCAGTATTTT | CASSQDNLAGGWTQYF
many | - | TRBJ2-1 | TRBV4-1 | 14 | TGCGCCAGCAGCCGAGCCGCCTTTTACAATGAGCAGTTCTTC | CASSRAAFYNEQFF
many | - | TRBJ1-1 | TRBV7-9 | 16 | TGTGCCAGCAGCTCCGACAGGCTGGGGATGAACACTGAAGCTTTCTTT | CASSSDRLGMNTEAFF
- | - | TRBJ2-7 | TRBV6-2/TRBV6-3 | 11 | TGTGCCAGCAGCGCTGGGGTCGAGCAGTACTTC | CASSAGVEQYF
- | - | TRBJ1-1 | TRBV12-3/TRBV12-4 | 13 | TGTGCCAGCAGGGAACAGGAAAACACTGAAGCTTTCTTT | CASREQENTEAFF
- | - | TRBJ2-7 | TRBV3-1 | 16 | TGTGCCAGCAGCCAAAGGGATGGGGACTGTCCCTACGAGCAGTACTTC | CASSQRDGDCPYEQYF
- | - | TRBJ2-5 | TRBV18 | 15 | TGTGCCAGCTCACCCCCGGGACCCCTACAAGAGACCCAGTACTTC | CASSPPGPLQETQYF
- | - | TRBJ2-1 | TRBV2 | 16 | TGTGCCAGCAGGGCCCCTTTTGGGAGCTCCTACAATGAGCAGTTCTTC | CASRAPFGSSYNEQFF
few | - | TRBJ1-2 | TRBV24-1 | 13 | TGTGCCACCAGTGATTCGACGGCGAGAGGCTACACCTTC | CATSDSTARGYTF
few | - | TRBJ1-6 | TRBV12-3/TRBV12-4 | 17 | TGTGCCAGCAGACTTAGCCAGGGGCGCATCTATAATTCACCCCTCCACTTT | CASRLSQGRIYNSPLHF
- | - | TRBJ2-7 | TRBV7-8 | 14 | TGTGCCAGCAGCTTAGGCAGATTGCCCCTCGAGCAGTACTTC | CASSLGRLPLEQYF
few | - | TRBJ2-7 | TRBV7-2 | 14 | TGTGCCAGCAGGAGACAGTTCTTCTACTACGAGCAGTACTTC | CASRRQFFYYEQYF
few | - | TRBJ2-5 | TRBV4-3 | 15 | TGCGCCAGCAGCCAAGATCTTAGCAGCGCGGGGACCCAGTACTTC | CASSQDLSSAGTQYF
- | TRBD2 | TRBJ2-7 | TRBV7-2 | 16 | TGTGCCAGCAAGTTACCGGGACTAAACTCCTACAATGAGCAGTACTTC | CASKLPGLNSYNEQYF
- | TRBD2 | TRBJ2-7 | TRBV6-5 | 13 | TGTGCCAGCAGTTACTTCGGGACTAGCGAGCAGTACTTC | CASSYFGTSEQYF
few | - | TRBJ2-2 | TRBV4-2 | 15 | TGTGCCAGCAGCCAAGACGGAGACTGGACCGGGGAGCTGTTTTTT | CASSQDGDWTGELFF
- | - | TRBJ2-1 | TRBV7-6 | 15 | TGTGCCAGCAGCTCGGGGCTGGGACTTACCTACGAGCAGTTCTTC | CASSSGLGLTYEQFF
- | - | TRBJ2-1 | TRBV7-2 | 15 | TGTGCCAGCAGCTTAGGTCGATCGTCCAACAATGAGCAGTTCTTC | CASSLGRSSNNEQFF
- | - | TRBJ1-6 | TRBV4-3 | 16 | TGCGCCAGCAGCCATTCAGCCAGGACAGAGGATTCACCCCTCCACTTT | CASSHSARTEDSPLHF
few | - | TRBJ1-4 | TRBV5-1 | 15 | TGCGCCAGCAGCCTGGGACACGGTATCATTGAAAAACTGTTTTTT | CASSLGHGIIEKLFF
few | - | TRBJ1-1 | TRBV2 | 13 | TGTGCCAGCAGCGCGACCTCCAACACTGAAGCTTTCTTT | CASSATSNTEAFF
- | - | TRBJ2-7 | TRBV7-2 | 13 | TGTGCCAGCAGCTTAGGCGCTGGGTGCGAGCAGTACTTC | CASSLGAGCEQYF
- | TRBD1 | TRBJ2-3 | TRBV25-1 | 16 | TGTGCCAGCAGTGGGCCGGGACAGGCCAGTCAAGATACGCAGTATTTT | CASSGPGQASQDTQYF
many | - | TRBJ2-1 | TRBV29-1 | 15 | TGCAGCGTTGATGAGCGGTCCGGTCCCTACAATGAGCAGTTCTTC | CSVDERSGPYNEQFF
- | - | TRBJ2-3 | TRBV7-9 | 15 | TGTGCCAGCACCATAATGGCAGGGGACACAGATACGCAGTATTTT | CASTIMAGDTDTQYF
- | - | TRBJ2-7 | TRBV29-1 | 12 | TGCAGCGTGGCTGTAGACTCCTGCGAGCAGTACTTC | CSVAVDSCEQYF
few | TRBD2 | TRBJ2-7 | TRBV20-1 | 16 | TGCAGTGCTCGCGGGACTAGCGGGAGGCCCTCCTACGAGCAGTACTTC | CSARGTSGRPSYEQYF
once | - | TRBJ1-1 | TRBV4-2 | 16 | TGTGCCAGCAGCCTACCCCGGGACGGAGGGGGCACTGAAGCTTTCTTT | CASSLPRDGGGTEAFF
- | - | TRBJ2-1 | TRBV19 | 15 | TGTGCCAGTAGTATAAACAGCGGATACTACAATGAGCAGTTCTTC | CASSINSGYYNEQFF
- | - | TRBJ1-1 | TRBV20-1 | 14 | TGCAGTGCCGTCGACCACCTCCGGGGGACTGAAGCTTTCTTT | CSAVDHLRGTEAFF
- | - | TRBJ2-3 | TRBV20-1 | 12 | TGCAGTCTTAGCGGAAGCACAGATACGCAGTATTTT | CSLSGSTDTQYF
few | - | TRBJ2-4 | TRBV7-8 | 11 | TGTGCCAGCAGCTTATCGGTCATTCAGTACTTC | CASSLSVIQYF
few | TRBD1 | TRBJ2-1 | TRBV10-3 | 15 | TGTGCCATCAGTCAGACAGGGGGATCCTACAATGAGCAGTTCTTC | CAISQTGGSYNEQFF
- | - | TRBJ2-5 | TRBV20-1 | 15 | TGCAGTGCTAGAAAGTCGCTTCGAGGTCGGGAGACCCAGTACTTC | CSARKSLRGRETQYF
few | TRBD2 | TRBJ2-3 | TRBV20-1 | 18 | TGCAGTGCTAGAGTTTCGCTATTAGGGACTAGGGGCACAGATACGCAGTATTTT | CSARVSLLGTRGTDTQYF
- | TRBD1 | TRBJ2-5 | TRBV15 | 15 | TGTGCCACCAGCAGAGGACAGGGGGCGTACAATGAGCAGTACTTC | CATSRGQGAYNEQYF
- | TRBD1 | TRBJ2-7 | TRBV27 | 16 | TGTGCCAGCAGTTTAAGCGGATTGACAGGGGAGTACGAGCAGTACTTC | CASSLSGLTGEYEQYF
few | - | TRBJ2-7 | TRBV27 | 14 | TGTGCCAGCAGTCCTTATCTTTGGTCCTACGAGCAGTACTTC | CASSPYLWSYEQYF
- | TRBD1 | TRBJ2-7 | TRBV25-1 | 16 | TGTGCCAGCAGTGGACCCAGGGGGAGCCTTTACAATGAGCAGTACTTC | CASSGPRGSLYNEQYF
- | TRBD1 | TRBJ2-2 | TRBV11-2 | 15 | TGTGCCAGCAGGAGGGACAGGGGTGCGGCCGGGGAGCTGTTTTTT | CASRRDRGAAGELFF
- | - | TRBJ1-5 | TRBV28 | 11 | TGTGCCAGCATTTCCGGTCAGCCCCAGCATTTT | CASISGQPQHF
- | TRBD2 | TRBJ2-5 | TRBV2 | 17 | TGTGCCAGCAGCACACAAAGAGGACTAGCTGATGAAGAGACCCAGTACTTC | CASSTQRGLADEETQYF
few | - | TRBJ2-1 | TRBV7-2 | 12 | TGTGCCAGCAGCCAAATCTGGGGTGAGCAGTTCTTC | CASSQIWGEQFF
- | TRBD2 | TRBJ2-3 | TRBV7-2 | 15 | TGTGCCAGCAGCTTAGAACGGGCGGGGGCAGATACGCAGTATTTT | CASSLERAGADTQYF
few | TRBD1 | TRBJ2-1 | TRBV5-1 | 14 | TGCGCCAGCAGCATCCGGACAGGGGGCGATGAGCAGTTCTTC | CASSIRTGGDEQFF